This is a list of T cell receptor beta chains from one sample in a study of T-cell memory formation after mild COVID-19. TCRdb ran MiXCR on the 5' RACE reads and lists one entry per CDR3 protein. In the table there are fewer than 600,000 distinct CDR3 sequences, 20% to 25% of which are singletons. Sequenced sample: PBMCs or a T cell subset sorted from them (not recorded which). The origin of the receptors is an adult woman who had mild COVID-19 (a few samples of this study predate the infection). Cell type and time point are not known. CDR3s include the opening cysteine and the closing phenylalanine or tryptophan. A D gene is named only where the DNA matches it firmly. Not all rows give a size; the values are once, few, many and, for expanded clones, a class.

CASSLRQGSTNTGELFF	TGCGCCAGCAGCTTAAGGCAGGGGTCCACGAACACCGGGGAGCTGTTTTTT	.	TRBV5-1	TRBJ2-2	.
CATSIASVTGELFF	TGTGCCACCTCAATTGCGTCAGTCACCGGGGAGCTGTTTTTT	.	TRBV24-1	TRBJ2-2	.
CASSLSGFEGRGEQYF	TGTGCCAGCAGTTTATCGGGGTTTGAAGGACGGGGCGAGCAGTACTTC	.	TRBV27	TRBJ2-7	.
CASSIGTSGKTQYF	TGTGCCAGTAGTATTGGGACTAGCGGAAAGACCCAGTACTTC	.	TRBV19	TRBJ2-5	TRBD2
CASSLGRATYNEQFF	TGTGCCAGCAGCTTAGGGAGGGCGACCTACAATGAGCAGTTCTTC	few	TRBV7-9	TRBJ2-1	.
CSVWVAGYEQYF	TGCAGCGTTTGGGTAGCAGGGTACGAGCAGTACTTC	few	TRBV29-1	TRBJ2-7	.
CASSLAGGRFHEQYF	TGTGCCAGCAGCTTAGCTGGCGGGAGGTTCCACGAGCAGTACTTC	few	TRBV7-2	TRBJ2-7	TRBD2
CASSDPQGAFNIQYF	TGCGCCAGCAGCGATCCGCAGGGCGCCTTTAACATTCAGTACTTC	.	TRBV5-1	TRBJ2-4	.
CATGSRSTGPRKPLHF	TGTGCCACCGGCTCTCGGTCTACGGGACCGAGGAAACCCCTCCACTTT	.	TRBV15	TRBJ1-6	.
CASSFGHRGSGYTF	TGTGCCAGCAGTTTCGGACATAGGGGATCCGGCTACACCTTC	.	TRBV12-3/TRBV12-4	TRBJ1-2	.
CASSFGRGAQYF	TGTGCCAGCAGCTTTGGACGCGGCGCGCAGTATTTT	few	TRBV11-2	TRBJ2-3	.
CASSLQPSDGNEQFF	TGTGCCAGCAGCTTACAGCCTTCGGACGGGAATGAGCAGTTCTTC	.	TRBV11-1	TRBJ2-1	.
CASSSLDRGWANVLTF	TGTGCTAGCAGCTCCCTGGACAGGGGCTGGGCCAACGTCCTGACTTTC	few	TRBV7-7	TRBJ2-6	TRBD1
CASSLPDNNEQFF	TGCGCCAGCAGCTTGCCAGACAACAATGAGCAGTTCTTC	.	TRBV5-1	TRBJ2-1	.
CASGTGETQGFQGYF	TGTGCCAGCGGGACCGGGGAAACACAGGGGTTTCAGGGGTATTTT	few	TRBV5-6	TRBJ2-3	TRBD1
CASSLRTGANTEAFF	TGCGCCAGCAGCTTAAGGACAGGGGCAAACACTGAAGCTTTCTTT	few	TRBV5-1	TRBJ1-1	TRBD1
CASSQDLPSVSDTQYF	TGTGCCAGCAGCCAAGATCTACCTAGCGTGTCAGATACGCAGTATTTT	few	TRBV4-2	TRBJ2-3	.
CSAGTGSTDTQYF	TGCAGTGCGGGGACGGGGAGCACAGATACGCAGTATTTT	.	TRBV20-1	TRBJ2-3	.
CASSPRDMNTEAFF	TGTGCCAGCAGCCCCCGGGACATGAACACTGAAGCTTTCTTT	few	TRBV7-4	TRBJ1-1	.
CAWSGPGLASYNEQFF	TGTGCCTGGAGTGGACCGGGACTAGCCTCCTACAATGAGCAGTTCTTC	few	TRBV30	TRBJ2-1	TRBD2
CASSPILNTGELFF	TGTGCCAGCAGTCCAATTCTGAACACCGGGGAGCTGTTTTTT	few	TRBV9	TRBJ2-2	.